This T cell receptor beta chain was recovered during a study of blood T cell repertoires in COVID-19. For the study at large: There were acute and convalescent COVID-19 samples, and they came from the United States, Italy and Spain. Nucleic acid was either cDNA or gDNA, and it came from T cells, B-cell-depleted T cells, or PBMCs.

V shed 6 bases and J 8 bases; nucleotides not matched to a gene: 10. CDR3 length: 16 residues. Germline V gene lookup returns CDR1 MGHRA and CDR2 YSYEKL. Original analysis: Quantification of nucleated cells was approximated via reference gene primer amplification. Sequenced by immunoSEQ multiplex PCR; TCRdb stores in-frame clones only, minus some. Clonal size and the V and J genes are those of that table, whereas D and trimming came from the DNA. This table has about 27,000 clones, 91% appearing once. This chain joins TRBV4-1 and TRBJ2-1; 13 positions match TRBD2. The source is a human donor with active COVID-19. The donor label of this sample is uncertain. The sequenced sample was peripheral blood. The CDR3 sequence: CASSLSLAGGPYEQFF. The CDR3 DNA sequence: TGCGCCAGCAGTCTATCACTAGCGGGAGGGCCCTATGAGCAGTTCTTC.